The 28 T cell receptor beta chains given below trace back to one sample, sequenced in a study of graft-versus-host responses after intestinal transplantation. These TCRs' antigens remain unknown. Profiled with immunoSEQ multiplex PCR; TCRdb holds only in-frame clones, not every one. The sample has about 70,000 clones, 90% seen once. The source material was unstimulated CD8+ T cells sorted from spleen or lymph node cells, sampled before transplant. Receptor source: a human donor who was the organ donor for an intestinal transplant.

The rearrangement uses TRBV5-8 and TRBJ2-3, with a possible D match to TRBD2 (7 bases). The CDR3 totals 13 residues. Trimming stripped 0 bases from V and 7 bases from J, with 9 bases between. CDR1 is SGHTS and CDR2 is YDEGEE in the germline V gene. The CDR3 protein is CASSLVGGHTQYF. CDR3 DNA: TGTGCCAGCAGCTTGGTGGGGGGGCATACGCAGTATTTT.

The genes are TRBV28 and TRBJ2-2; the D is unclear. This CDR3 is built from 14 residues. The germline V gene encodes CDR1 MDHEN and CDR2 SYDVKM. Between the trimmed V and J ends, which lost 5 bases and 2 bases, there was a span of 9 bases. CDR3 loop: CASSPRHNTGELFF. The CDR3 DNA reads TGTGCCAGCAGTCCCCGACACAACACCGGGGAGCTGTTTTTT.

On this clone itself: Other DNA sequences in this sample translate to the same CDR3. This sequence joins TRBV5-6 and TRBJ1-1, with TRBD1 identical over 7 bases. Germline CDR1 SGHDT, CDR2 YYEEEE. Losses at the gene ends were 4 bases for V and 2 bases for J; bases not matched to a gene: 2. The CDR3 spans 13 residues. Here the CDR3 reads CASSPGGNTEAFF. CDR3 nucleotide sequence: TGTGCCAGCAGCCCAGGGGGAAACACTGAAGCTTTCTTT. Drawing the rest from reference TRBV5-6 and TRBJ1-1, the complete variable domain is DAGVTQSPTHLIKTRGQQVTLRCSPKSGHDTVSWYQQALGQGPQFIFQYYEEEERQRGNFPDRFSGHQFPNYSSELNVNALLLGDSALYLCASSPGGNTEAFFGQGTRLTVV.

The chain employs TRBV27 and TRBJ1-2; 7 nucleotides agree with TRBD1. Germline assignment: CDR1 MNHEY and CDR2 SMNVEV (reference sequence). CDR3 length equals 14 residues. With 7 bases clipped from V and 3 bases from J, the junction kept 8 bases outside the gene matches. In DNA, the CDR3 is TGTGCCAGCACTTCGATCGGGACAGACTATGGCTACACCTTC. This sequence encodes CASTSIGTDYGYTF.

The V call is TRBV6-5, the J call TRBJ2-1; TRBD1 aligns across 10 bases. Losses at the gene ends were 4 bases for V and 4 bases for J; bases not matched to a gene: 4. CDR1 and CDR2 from the germline V gene are MNHEY and SVGAGI. The CDR3 runs to 15 residues. The CDR3 DNA reads as TGTGCCAGCAGTTCCGGGACAGGGGCATACAATGAGCAGTTCTTC. It is translated as CASSSGTGAYNEQFF.

The chain has TRBV2 and TRBJ2-7; 10 nucleotides agree with TRBD1. V lost 2 bases and J lost 4; bases outside the gene matches: 5. This CDR3 has 15 amino acids. Germline V gene sequence: CDR1 SNHLY, CDR2 FYNNEI. CDR3 DNA sequence: TGTGCCAGCAGTGAAAGGACAGGGGGTCTTTACGAGCAGTACGTC. It specifies CASSERTGGLYEQYV.

The rearrangement uses TRBV10-3 and TRBJ1-2, with D hard to call. The length of the CDR3 is 17 residues. Germline CDR1 ENHRY, CDR2 SYGVKD. The V end was cut by 4 bases, the J end by 4 bases, with 22 bases between. CDR3 in DNA: TGTGCCATCAGTGGGTTTAGTGGTGAGGGTAGTAGCTATGGCTACACCTTC. This codes for CAISGFSGEGSSYGYTF.

J is TRBJ1-5 and V is TRBV19; the D gene is possibly TRBD1 (6 bases). V lost 6 bases and J 4 bases, leaving 16 bases between the germline ends. The CDR3 contains 15 residues. Germline V CDR1 and CDR2: LNHDA, SQIVND (reference sequence). The CDR3 loop is CASRDRSGGNQPQHF. Written as DNA, the CDR3 is TGTGCCAGTAGAGACAGGTCCGGTGGGAATCAGCCCCAGCATTTT.

In its sample, this clone was seen a few times. This chain connects TRBV27 to TRBJ2-1; 11 bases are shared with TRBD2. CDR1 is MNHEY, CDR2 SMNVEV, per germline (reference sequence). This CDR3 contains 18 residues. With 0 bases clipped from V and 4 bases from J, the junction kept 8 bases outside the gene matches. The CDR3 spells CASSLSVSSGGSYNEQFF. CDR3 nucleotides: TGTGCCAGCAGTTTATCTGTTTCTAGCGGGGGGAGTTACAATGAGCAGTTCTTC.

The rearrangement uses TRBV30 and TRBJ1-1; no firm D call. The germline V gene encodes CDR1 GTSNPN and CDR2 SVGIG (reference sequence). CDR3 length equals 13 residues. V was pared by 0 bases and J by 3 bases, with 8 bases between. The CDR3 DNA reads TGTGCCTGGAGTGTCCTCCGGGACACTGAAGCTTTCTTT. Amino acid sequence: CAWSVLRDTEAFF.

This sequence joins TRBV11-1 and TRBJ2-1; D is ambiguous. The CDR3 length is 15 residues. Germline-derived CDR1 and CDR2 are SGHAT and FQDESV (reference sequence). V lost 0 bases and J lost 0, with 6 bases in between. This CDR3 reads CASSLAAVSYNEQFF. CDR3 DNA: TGTGCCAGCAGCTTAGCGGCGGTCTCCTACAATGAGCAGTTCTTC.

The chain uses TRBV7-9 and TRBJ1-1; no clear D gene. Between the trimmed V and J ends, which lost 11 bases and 5 bases, there was a span of 12 bases. CDR1 is SEHNR and CDR2 is FQNEAQ in the germline V gene (reference sequence). This CDR3 region has 11 residues. CDR3 coding DNA: TGTGCCGGCGCGGGTGGGACTGAAGCTTTCTTT. It encodes CAGAGGTEAFF.

This chain joins TRBV4-1 and TRBJ1-5; D gene ambiguous. CDR1 and CDR2 from the germline V gene are MGHRA and YSYEKL. Trimming removed 1 base at V and 2 bases at J, with 3 bases between. This CDR3 comprises 13 residues. The CDR3 reads CASSQGGNQPQHF. CDR3 DNA: TGCGCCAGCAGCCAAGGCGGCAATCAGCCCCAGCATTTT.

This clone has more than one count but fewer than ten. V gene TRBV7-9 combines with J gene TRBJ2-7; D may be TRBD1 (5 bases). Germline assignment: CDR1 SEHNR and CDR2 FQNEAQ (reference sequence). V lost 4 bases and J 6 bases, leaving 16 bases between the germline ends. This CDR3 has 14 residues. CDR3 nucleotide sequence: TGTGCCAGCAGCTCGTACAGGTCGGCAGGCGAGCAGTACGTC. As protein: CASSSYRSAGEQYV.

This clone was seen only once. The CDR3 protein is CASSLITPSYNEQFF. CDR3 nucleotides: TGTGCCAGCAGCTTAATTACACCCTCCTACAATGAGCAGTTCTTC. The gene calls are TRBV7-9 and TRBJ2-1, with no clear D. The length of the CDR3 is 15 residues. Germline lookup yields CDR1 SEHNR and CDR2 FQNEAQ (reference sequence). Trimming took off 2 bases at V and 0 bases at J, with 8 bases between the two ends.

CDR3 DNA: TGTGCCACCCAGGAGCGGGGGATCACAGATACGCAGTATTTT. This translates into CATQERGITDTQYF. The gene calls are TRBV19 and TRBJ2-3; 8 nucleotides match TRBD2. V lost 10 bases to trimming and J lost 2 bases; unmatched junction nucleotides: 8. Germline assignment: CDR1 LNHDA and CDR2 SQIVND (reference sequence). This CDR3 has 14 residues.

The V gene is TRBV5-4, the J gene TRBJ2-7, with 9 bases lining up with TRBD2. Germline lookup yields CDR1 SGHNT and CDR2 YYREEE (reference sequence). The CDR3 spans 14 residues. Trimming cost V 0 bases and J 4 bases; bases outside gene matches: 2. The CDR3 loop is CASSLGAGGYEQYV. DNA of the CDR3: TGTGCCAGCAGCTTGGGAGCGGGGGGTTACGAGCAGTACGTC.

The V call is TRBV4-3, the J call TRBJ1-1; a weak D match, TRBD1 (6 bases). This CDR3 is 15 amino acids long. Trimming removed 3 bases from V and 2 bases from J, with 13 bases in between. CDR1 and CDR2 from the germline V gene are LGHNA and YSLEER. Here the CDR3 DNA reads TGCGCCAGCAGCCAGTCCCGGGACATAAACACTGAAGCTTTCTTT. Translated, it gives CASSQSRDINTEAFF.

V gene TRBV7-8 combines with J gene TRBJ1-5; D gene unclear. Germline V gives CDR1 SGHVS, CDR2 FQNEAQ. The CDR3 runs to 16 residues. With 1 base removed from V and 2 bases from J, the gap between germline ends came to 12 bases. CDR3 loop: CASSLEPVKRNQPQHF. DNA for the CDR3: TGTGCCAGCAGCTTAGAACCGGTCAAACGCAATCAGCCCCAGCATTTT.

The rearrangement uses TRBV9 and TRBJ2-7, with 7 bases that match TRBD1. V lost 0 bases to trimming and J lost 0 bases; unmatched junction nucleotides: 0. Germline CDR1 and CDR2: SGDLS and YYNGEE. This CDR3 contains 14 residues. CDR3 DNA sequence: TGTGCCAGCAGCGTAGGGGACAGCTCCTACGAGCAGTACGTC. It translates to CASSVGDSSYEQYV.

In its sample, this clone was seen a few times. This sequence joins TRBV5-5 and TRBJ2-7; a possible D gene is TRBD2 (6 bases). Germline loops: CDR1 SGHKS, CDR2 YYEKEE (reference sequence). Trimming removed 2 bases from V and 7 bases from J, with 16 bases in between. The CDR3 consists of 14 residues. DNA of the CDR3: TGTGCCAGCAGCTTCGGGACTTCCCCGGTAGAGCAGTACGTC. This sequence encodes CASSFGTSPVEQYV.

The chain recombines TRBV2 with TRBJ2-2; possible D gene TRBD2, 6 bases. Trimming removed 6 bases from V and 4 bases from J, with 12 bases in between. The length of the CDR3 is 14 residues. Germline V gives CDR1 SNHLY, CDR2 FYNNEI. Here the CDR3 reads CASSGTVVTGELFF. CDR3 DNA sequence: TGTGCCAGCAGCGGGACTGTAGTCACCGGGGAGCTGTTTTTT.

This chain links TRBV5-1 with TRBJ2-1, with D maybe TRBD1 (6 bases). The germline gives CDR1 SGHRS, CDR2 YFSETQ. V gave up 2 bases and J gave up 7 bases, with 19 bases separating them. The length of the CDR3 is 16 residues. The CDR3, as DNA: TGCGCCAGCAGCTTCCTATTGGACACAAGGGGGAATGAGCAGTTCTTC. Residues: CASSFLLDTRGNEQFF.

The count of this clone is one. The chain links TRBV5-1 to TRBJ1-2, with TRBD1 identical over 9 bases. The J segment lost 7 bases and the V segment lost 0 bases, leaving 4 bases of the junction unmatched. This CDR3 comprises 14 residues. Per germline, CDR1 SGHRS and CDR2 YFSETQ. As DNA, the CDR3 is TGCGCCAGCAGCTTGGTCGGGACAGGGAGTGGCTACACCTTC. Protein product: CASSLVGTGSGYTF.

The chain uses TRBV6-5 and TRBJ2-7; 7 bases are shared with TRBD1. This CDR3 spans 14 amino acids. V trimming: 6 bases; J trimming: 0 bases; junction bases outside the gene matches: 5. CDR1 MNHEY and CDR2 SVGAGI come from the germline V gene. This CDR3 is CASRAGTASYEQYV. The CDR3 DNA is TGTGCCAGCAGAGCCGGGACAGCCTCCTACGAGCAGTACGTC.

The gene calls are TRBV7-3 and TRBJ2-1; weak D call: TRBD1 (6 bases). Germline CDR1 and CDR2: SGHTA and FQGTGA. This CDR3 spans 15 amino acids. The V end lost 3 bases, the J end lost 3 bases, and 12 bases lay between the germline ends. CDR3: CASSLDRLFYNEQFF. The CDR3 bases are TGTGCCAGCAGCTTGGACAGACTTTTCTACAATGAGCAGTTCTTC.

The chain recombines TRBV29-1 with TRBJ2-1, with 10 bases that match TRBD1. This CDR3 comprises 14 residues. V was clipped by 3 bases and J by 3 bases; unmatched bases: 2. Germline V gene sequence: CDR1 SQVTM, CDR2 ANQGSEA. The CDR3 nucleotides are TGCAGCGTTGAGGGACAGGGGTTCTACAATGAGCAGTTCTTC. This encodes CSVEGQGFYNEQFF.

The gene calls are TRBV9 and TRBJ1-5; 7 bases agree with TRBD1. Looked up from germline, CDR1 is SGDLS and CDR2 is YYNGEE. With V trimmed by 3 bases and J by 5 bases, 23 bases remained unmatched. The CDR3 runs to 20 residues. The CDR3 region has the DNA TGTGCCAGCAGCGCCGAGGGTAGCTTGGGTCCCCCCGGACAGGATCAGCCCCAGCATTTT. This gives the protein CASSAEGSLGPPGQDQPQHF.